Shown below are 18 T cell receptor beta chains from a single sample sequenced in a study of blood T cell repertoires in COVID-19. Clones were read by immunoSEQ multiplex PCR, and TCRdb kept only the in-frame ones, dropping some. The sample shows roughly 250,000 clones, 84% of them seen only once. Sample: peripheral blood. The receptors here all came from a woman aged 40-49 years who had recovered from COVID-19.

This clone was observed once. The chain is built from TRBV6-5 and TRBJ2-5, with 7 bases identical to TRBD2. Germline CDR1 MNHEY, CDR2 SVGAGI. This CDR3 comprises 16 residues. With 0 bases clipped from V and 0 bases from J, the junction kept 4 bases outside the gene matches. The CDR3 nucleotides are TGTGCCAGCAGTTACTCGATCGGGGGGAACCAAGAGACCCAGTACTTC. As protein: CASSYSIGGNQETQYF.

A remark on this clone: Different DNA sequences within this sample yield the same CDR3. The rearrangement links TRBV19 to TRBJ1-5; no clear D gene. The CDR3 length is 13 residues. Germline V gene sequence: CDR1 LNHDA, CDR2 SQIVND (reference sequence). V was clipped by 6 bases and J by 1 base, with 7 bases between them. The DNA for the CDR3 is TGTGCCAGTAGCCCCGGGAGCAATCAGCCCCAGCATTTT. The encoded protein is CASSPGSNQPQHF.

The chain recombines TRBV5-8 with TRBJ1-2, with 7 bases that match TRBD1. Trimming took 4 bases from V and 5 from J; bases not matched to a gene: 5. The V gene's germline CDR1 is SGHTS and CDR2 YDEGEE. The CDR3 consists of 13 residues. The CDR3 spells CASSRDSLYGYTF. CDR3 in DNA: TGTGCCAGCAGCCGGGACAGCCTTTATGGCTACACCTTC.

The rearrangement joins TRBV19 to TRBJ1-1; the D gene is possibly TRBD1 (5 bases). The V end lost 3 bases, the J end lost 0 bases, and 17 bases lay between the germline ends. CDR3 length equals 17 residues. The germline CDR1 and CDR2 sequences are LNHDA and SQIVND (reference sequence). The CDR3 nucleotides are TGTGCCAGTAGTATGTGGAGGGGCGGATCAATGAACACTGAAGCTTTCTTT. Encoded protein: CASSMWRGGSMNTEAFF.

The CDR3 is CASSLGARKGSPLHF. The CDR3 DNA sequence: TGCGCCAGCAGCTTGGGAGCACGGAAGGGGTCACCCCTCCACTTT. The chain links TRBV5-1 to TRBJ1-6; tentatively, D is TRBD1 (5 bases). The germline V gene has CDR1 SGHRS and CDR2 YFSETQ. The CDR3 runs 15 residues. Trimming pared 0 bases from V and 10 bases from J, leaving 14 bases between.

About this clone: Other nucleotide sequences from this sample produce the same CDR3. The chain has TRBV2 and TRBJ2-1; 10 bases line up with TRBD1. The CDR3 spans 15 residues. Trimming at V came to 4 bases and at J to 1 base, leaving 1 base not matched to a gene. Per the germline V gene, CDR1 is SNHLY and CDR2 is FYNNEI. This chain's CDR3 is CASSGQGASYNEQFF. The CDR3 region has the DNA TGTGCCAGCAGTGGACAGGGGGCTTCCTACAATGAGCAGTTCTTC.

The genes are TRBV28 and TRBJ1-5; D gene uncertain. The CDR3 has 19 residues. Trimming pared 3 bases from V and 0 bases from J, leaving 21 bases between. Germline V gives CDR1 MDHEN, CDR2 SYDVKM. In DNA, the CDR3 is TGTGCCAGCAGTTTCAGGTTGAGGAGGTCCACAGATAGCAATCAGCCCCAGCATTTT. This translates into CASSFRLRRSTDSNQPQHF.

The gene calls are TRBV2 and TRBJ2-6, with 7 nucleotides matching TRBD1. Germline CDR1 and CDR2: SNHLY and FYNNEI. Trimming took 6 bases from V and 0 from J; bases not matched to a gene: 5. This CDR3 spans 16 amino acids. CDR3 loop: CASSRDSSSGANVLTF. CDR3 sequence (DNA): TGTGCCAGCAGCAGGGACAGTAGCTCTGGGGCCAACGTCCTGACTTTC. Full variable domain (rest looked up from reference TRBV2 and TRBJ2-6): EPEVTQTPSHQVTQMGQEVILRCVPISNHLYFYWYRQILGQKVEFLVSFYNNEISEKSEIFDDQFSVERPDGSNFTLKIRSTKLEDSAMYFCASSRDSSSGANVLTFGAGSRLTVL.

The chain recombines TRBV27 with TRBJ2-3; 7 nucleotides match TRBD2. Unmatched junction bases numbered 11, after V lost 2 bases and J lost 6 bases. This CDR3 is 16 amino acids long. CDR1 and CDR2 (germline): MNHEY, SMNVEV (reference sequence). CDR3 sequence (DNA): TGTGCCAGCAGTTTACTGGTGGGGAGGGGCTGGGATACGCAGTATTTT. It is translated as CASSLLVGRGWDTQYF.

The rearrangement links TRBV4-2 to TRBJ2-7; TRBD2 is a possible D gene (6 bases). The V end was cut by 0 bases, the J end by 3 bases, with 9 bases between. The CDR3 extends over 14 amino acids. CDR1 and CDR2 (germline): LGHNA, YNFKEQ. The CDR3 loop is CASSQDAGFYEQYF. CDR3 nucleotide sequence: TGTGCCAGCAGCCAAGATGCGGGGTTCTACGAGCAGTACTTC.

The J gene is TRBJ1-6, the V gene TRBV5-6; 8 bases match TRBD1. The ends lost 0 bases at V and 9 bases at J; junction bases unmatched: 8. This CDR3 spans 16 amino acids. The germline V gene has CDR1 SGHDT and CDR2 YYEEEE. CDR3 nucleotide sequence: TGTGCCAGCAGCTTGGCTGACAGGGGTTTCGGTTCACCCCTCCACTTT. This gives the protein CASSLADRGFGSPLHF.

The chain has TRBV11-3 and TRBJ1-2; D unresolved. Trimming shortened V by 0 bases and J by 3 bases, and 5 bases separated the two germline ends. Germline CDR1 SGHNT, CDR2 YENEEA. The CDR3 loop spans 13 amino acids. CDR3 DNA: TGTGCCAGCAGCTTAGACAGGTACTATGGCTACACCTTC. It yields the protein CASSLDRYYGYTF.

This chain connects TRBV19 to TRBJ1-2, with no clear D. The CDR3 covers 13 residues. CDR1 and CDR2 (germline): LNHDA, SQIVND (reference sequence). Trimming removed 6 bases from V and 2 bases from J, with 10 bases in between. The CDR3 loop is CASSTGSNYGYTF. CDR3 nucleotides: TGTGCCAGTAGCACCGGGTCAAACTATGGCTACACCTTC.

The chain links TRBV6-4 to TRBJ1-1, with D tentatively TRBD1 (5 bases). Germline V lookup: CDR1 MRHNA, CDR2 SNTAGT. V was cut by 0 bases and J by 1 base, with 6 bases left in between. CDR3 length: 14 residues. CDR3 sequence: CASSDSGANTEAFF. Written as DNA, the CDR3 is TGTGCCAGCAGTGACTCAGGGGCGAACACTGAAGCTTTCTTT.

This clone appeared many times. The chain recombines TRBV5-1 with TRBJ2-7; possible D gene TRBD1, 6 bases. The CDR3 totals 12 residues. CDR1 SGHRS and CDR2 YFSETQ come from the germline V gene. V was pared by 4 bases and J by 6 bases, with 11 bases between. CDR3 sequence reads: CASSMDSAEQYF. CDR3 in DNA: TGCGCCAGCAGCATGGACAGTGCCGAGCAGTACTTC.

Regarding this clone: This sample includes further DNA sequences coding for the same CDR3. The chain uses TRBV28 and TRBJ2-7; 12 bases match TRBD2. Looked up from germline, CDR1 is MDHEN and CDR2 is SYDVKM. This CDR3 is 15 amino acids long. Trimming took 6 bases from V and 4 from J; bases not matched to a gene: 7. This chain's CDR3 is CASSLRLAGEYEQYF. The CDR3 region has the DNA TGTGCCAGCAGCCTCAGACTAGCGGGGGAATACGAGCAGTACTTC.

This chain connects TRBV10-1 to TRBJ1-1; 9 bases are a match to TRBD1. The CDR3 extends over 15 amino acids. J lost 3 bases, V lost 6 bases, and 8 bases had no gene match. CDR1 is WNHNN, CDR2 SYGVQD, per germline (reference sequence). Here the CDR3 reads CASRPGTGLDTEAFF. For the CDR3, the DNA is TGCGCCAGCAGACCCGGGACAGGGCTGGACACTGAAGCTTTCTTT.

This clone appeared a single time. The V gene is TRBV6-6, the J gene TRBJ1-5, with D possibly TRBD1 on 5 matching bases. The CDR3 length is 14 residues. Trimming removed 6 bases from V and 0 bases from J, with 9 bases in between. Germline V CDR1 and CDR2: MNHNY, SVGAGI (reference sequence). The CDR3 loop reads CASRAGNSNQPQHF. In DNA form, the CDR3 reads TGTGCCAGCAGGGCAGGGAATAGCAATCAGCCCCAGCATTTT.